Following are 25 T cell receptor beta chains from one sample sequenced in a study of radiation and T cells in renal cell carcinoma. Method: immunoSEQ multiplex PCR; TCRdb's copy keeps in-frame clones and lacks some. The data contain approximately 140,000 clones, less than 85% of them singletons. The time point was: baseline pretreatment blood. Treatment reported: 15 Gy SBRT to primary tumor, nephrectomy 4 weeks later. This material consisted of blood, taken from a patient whose treatment included radiotherapy and nephrectomy. Source of these receptors: a woman in her fifties or sixties with renal cell carcinoma.

This clone was seen only once. This sequence joins TRBV6-1 and TRBJ1-1, with a weak D call TRBD1 (6 bases). CDR1 is MNHNS and CDR2 is SASEGT in the germline V gene. There are 14 residues in the CDR3. Trimming removed 7 bases at V and 1 base at J, with 13 bases between. DNA for the CDR3: TGTGCCAGCATTCTCCAGGGGACGAACACTGAAGCTTTCTTT. This sequence encodes CASILQGTNTEAFF.

This rearrangement joins TRBV6-5 to TRBJ1-1, with TRBD1 as a possible D gene (5 bases). The CDR3 is made up of 14 amino acids. V dropped 4 bases and J dropped 1 base, with 10 bases sitting between them. The V gene's germline CDR1 is MNHEY and CDR2 SVGAGI. CDR3 region: CASSWGVRNTEAFF. CDR3 in DNA: TGTGCCAGCAGTTGGGGGGTGCGGAACACTGAAGCTTTCTTT.

The V gene is TRBV15, the J gene TRBJ2-2; TRBD2 is a possible D gene (6 bases). V dropped 0 bases and J dropped 6 bases, with 11 bases sitting between them. The CDR3 has 15 residues. The V gene's germline CDR1 is LNHNV and CDR2 YYDKDF (reference sequence). The CDR3 DNA reads TGTGCCACCAGCAGAGATAGGAGGGATGCCGGGGAGCTGTTTTTT. Its translation: CATSRDRRDAGELFF.

The chain carries TRBV28 and TRBJ1-2; D ambiguous. The V end lost 5 bases, the J end lost 5 bases, and 15 bases lay between the germline ends. Germline V gives CDR1 MDHEN, CDR2 SYDVKM. This CDR3 spans 14 amino acids. CDR3 nucleotide sequence: TGTGCCAGCAGTACGCCAATGAATTCTTATGGCTACACCTTC. It specifies CASSTPMNSYGYTF.

The J gene is TRBJ1-1, the V gene TRBV25-1, with D maybe TRBD1 (5 bases). The CDR3 runs to 15 residues. Germline assignment: CDR1 MGHDK and CDR2 SYGVNS. The ends were cut back, 7 bases at V and 0 bases at J, with 15 bases in the middle. CDR3 residues: CASTRDANVNTEAFF. The CDR3 DNA sequence: TGTGCCAGCACGCGGGACGCCAACGTGAACACTGAAGCTTTCTTT. The whole variable domain, filled in from reference TRBV25-1 and TRBJ1-1, reads EADIYQTPRYLVIGTGKKITLECSQTMGHDKMYWYQQDPGMELHLIHYSYGVNSTEKGDLSSESTVSRIRTEHFPLTLESARPSHTSQYLCASTRDANVNTEAFFGQGTRLTVV.

The chain couples TRBV10-3 to TRBJ2-1, with D tentatively TRBD2 (5 bases). This CDR3 is 15 amino acids long. V was clipped by 0 bases and J by 15 bases, with 21 bases between them. Germline V gives CDR1 ENHRY, CDR2 SYGVKD. The CDR3 DNA follows: TGTGCCATCAGTGAGTCGTCGAACCTAGAGGGAAGGTCGTTCTTC. Protein product: CAISESSNLEGRSFF.

This sequence joins TRBV10-3 and TRBJ1-1; tentative D call: TRBD1 (5 bases). Looked up from germline, CDR1 is ENHRY and CDR2 is SYGVKD. With 10 bases removed from V and 3 bases from J, the gap between germline ends came to 9 bases. This CDR3 has 11 amino acids. The CDR3 spells CATRVDTEAFF. The CDR3 DNA reads TGTGCCACCAGGGTGGACACTGAAGCTTTCTTT.

The chain couples TRBV4-3 to TRBJ1-5, with D perhaps TRBD1 (5 bases). The V end was cut by 0 bases, the J end by 7 bases, with 13 bases between. This CDR3 has 15 residues. In germline, CDR1 is LGHNA, CDR2 YSLEER. The CDR3 DNA follows: TGCGCCAGCAGCCAAGATCCTCGTTCAGGGCAGCCCCAGCATTTT. This gives the protein CASSQDPRSGQPQHF.

This chain links TRBV5-4 with TRBJ2-7; D remains unclear. V gave up 4 bases and J gave up 6 bases, with 17 bases separating them. The CDR3 totals 14 residues. From germline, CDR1 is SGHNT and CDR2 YYREEE (reference sequence). The DNA for the CDR3 is TGTGCCAGCAGCCAAGAGTTTGACGCCAGCGAGCAGTACTTC. Translating it yields CASSQEFDASEQYF.

The chain carries TRBV11-3 and TRBJ2-7; D is ambiguous. Germline CDR1 reads SGHNT; CDR2 reads YENEEA. This CDR3 spans 13 amino acids. V was shortened by 3 bases and J by 5 bases, with 11 bases between the two germline ends. DNA of the CDR3: TGTGCCAGCAGCTTGGCTCCCGGCGACGAGCAGTACTTC. Translating gives CASSLAPGDEQYF.

The rearrangement joins TRBV28 to TRBJ2-3; tentative D call: TRBD2 (6 bases). CDR1 is MDHEN, CDR2 SYDVKM, per germline. The CDR3 contains 16 residues. V was clipped by 4 bases and J by 0 bases, with 14 bases between them. CDR3 sequence: CASSYGGEASTDTQYF. CDR3 bases: TGTGCCAGCAGTTATGGAGGGGAGGCCAGCACAGATACGCAGTATTTT.

The chain employs TRBV5-4 and TRBJ2-7; 9 bases fit TRBD2. V was clipped by 0 bases and J by 4 bases; unmatched bases: 5. Germline V gene sequence: CDR1 SGHNT, CDR2 YYREEE (reference sequence). The CDR3 sequence is 15 residues long. The chain's CDR3 is CASSLGRLAVYEQYF. The CDR3 bases are TGTGCCAGCAGCTTGGGTAGACTAGCGGTTTACGAGCAGTACTTC.

The chain links TRBV7-9 to TRBJ1-1; D perhaps matches TRBD1 (5 bases). Germline V gives CDR1 SEHNR, CDR2 FQNEAQ (reference sequence). Trimming removed 6 bases from V and 10 bases from J, with 15 bases in between. This CDR3 is built from 12 residues. CDR3 in amino acids: CASSYGGGGAFF. CDR3 coding DNA: TGTGCCAGCAGTTACGGTGGGGGTGGAGCTTTCTTT.

The genes are TRBV7-9 and TRBJ1-6, with D perhaps matching TRBD1 (6 bases). This CDR3 has 15 amino acids. Germline V gene lookup returns CDR1 SEHNR and CDR2 FQNEAQ (reference sequence). Deletions cut 4 bases from V and 5 bases from J, with 12 bases between. As DNA, the CDR3 is TGTGCCAGCAGCTACAGGGATGGGGATAATTCACCCCTCCACTTT. Residues: CASSYRDGDNSPLHF.

This clone has more than one count but fewer than ten. CDR3 nucleotide sequence: TGTGCCAGCAGCCCGTCGGGGGGTGGCTACACCTTC. This sequence encodes CASSPSGGGYTF. The chain uses TRBV28 and TRBJ1-2; D possibly corresponds to TRBD1 (5 bases). Looked up from germline, CDR1 is MDHEN and CDR2 is SYDVKM. Trimming cost V 6 bases and J 7 bases, with 12 bases left between them. The CDR3 is 12 residues long.

The chain has TRBV27 and TRBJ2-1; 10 nucleotides line up with TRBD2. The CDR3 is 15 amino acids. Looked up from germline, CDR1 is MNHEY and CDR2 is SMNVEV (reference sequence). V lost 3 bases to trimming and J lost 4 bases; unmatched junction nucleotides: 3. CDR3 loop: CASSFGLADYNEQFF. DNA for the CDR3: TGTGCCAGCAGTTTTGGACTAGCGGATTACAATGAGCAGTTCTTC.

This clone was detected only a few times. V gene TRBV27 combines with J gene TRBJ1-6; possible D gene TRBD1, 6 bases. Germline values: CDR1 MNHEY, CDR2 SMNVEV (reference sequence). CDR3 size: 16 residues. Trimming shortened V by 3 bases and J by 7 bases, and 16 bases separated the two germline ends. This CDR3 is CASSLGTPGFNSPLHF. CDR3 sequence (DNA): TGTGCCAGCAGTTTGGGGACACCGGGGTTCAATTCACCCCTCCACTTT.

This chain connects TRBV10-3 to TRBJ2-2; 7 bases are shared with TRBD1. CDR3 length equals 14 residues. Germline V gene sequence: CDR1 ENHRY, CDR2 SYGVKD. Germline trimming cut 8 bases from V and 3 bases from J; bases unmatched to any gene: 6. The CDR3 DNA sequence: TGTGCCATCGCAGGACAGGTGCACACCGGGGAGCTGTTTTTT. This codes for CAIAGQVHTGELFF.

The chain has TRBV9 and TRBJ2-3; no clear D gene. Germline V lookup: CDR1 SGDLS, CDR2 YYNGEE. With 0 bases removed from V and 5 bases from J, the gap between germline ends came to 1 base. The CDR3 length is 11 residues. CDR3 sequence reads: CASSVEDTQYF. As DNA, the CDR3 is TGTGCCAGCAGCGTAGAAGATACGCAGTATTTT.

V is TRBV25-1 and J is TRBJ2-3; 8 bases map to TRBD2. The trim removed 4 bases at V and 2 bases at J, leaving 14 bases unmatched. Germline CDR1 is MGHDK and CDR2 is SYGVNS. The CDR3 extends over 18 amino acids. This CDR3 reads CASSGPTTGGHNTDTQYF. CDR3 in DNA: TGTGCCAGCAGTGGGCCCACGACGGGAGGGCATAACACAGATACGCAGTATTTT.

This chain connects TRBV7-2 to TRBJ1-1; tentative D call: TRBD1 (5 bases). Germline lookup yields CDR1 SGHTA and CDR2 FQGNSA. The CDR3 runs 14 residues. Deletions cut 7 bases from V and 9 bases from J, with 21 bases between. Written as DNA, the CDR3 is TGTGCCAGCACATCCGGCTTTGGGGCCGGGCAAGCTTTCTTT. Its protein product is CASTSGFGAGQAFF.

The gene calls are TRBV27 and TRBJ2-2, with unresolved D. The CDR3 is made up of 13 amino acids. CDR1 and CDR2 from the germline V gene are MNHEY and SMNVEV (reference sequence). The germline V and J ends were trimmed by 5 bases and 2 bases, with 6 bases remaining between them. The CDR3 loop reads CASSGSNTGELFF. The CDR3 nucleotides are TGTGCCAGCAGTGGCTCTAACACCGGGGAGCTGTTTTTT.

CDR3 amino acids: CASSSEQNSPLHF. Written as DNA, the CDR3 is TGTGCCAGCAGCTCTGAACAGAATTCACCCCTCCACTTT. The chain has TRBV7-9 and TRBJ1-6; D unclear. V was trimmed by 4 bases and J by 7 bases, leaving 8 bases between them. The CDR3 totals 13 residues. Germline V lookup: CDR1 SEHNR, CDR2 FQNEAQ (reference sequence).

This clone came up a few times. V gene TRBV5-6 combines with J gene TRBJ2-7; TRBD2 is a possible D gene (7 bases). Trimming took off 2 bases at V and 5 bases at J, with 20 bases between the two ends. This CDR3 is 16 amino acids long. Germline values: CDR1 SGHDT, CDR2 YYEEEE. For the CDR3, the DNA is TGTGCCAGCAGCTTTTTGGCTTTAACAGGGAGGGACGAGCAGTACTTC. Its translation: CASSFLALTGRDEQYF.

The table lists this clone with a count of one. This chain connects TRBV30 to TRBJ2-3, with D unresolved. With 0 bases removed from V and 0 bases from J, the gap between germline ends came to 7 bases. Looked up from germline, CDR1 is GTSNPN and CDR2 is SVGIG (reference sequence). The CDR3 contains 14 residues. The CDR3 bases are TGTGCCTGGAGTGTAGTATCTAGCACAGATACGCAGTATTTT. Translation: CAWSVVSSTDTQYF.